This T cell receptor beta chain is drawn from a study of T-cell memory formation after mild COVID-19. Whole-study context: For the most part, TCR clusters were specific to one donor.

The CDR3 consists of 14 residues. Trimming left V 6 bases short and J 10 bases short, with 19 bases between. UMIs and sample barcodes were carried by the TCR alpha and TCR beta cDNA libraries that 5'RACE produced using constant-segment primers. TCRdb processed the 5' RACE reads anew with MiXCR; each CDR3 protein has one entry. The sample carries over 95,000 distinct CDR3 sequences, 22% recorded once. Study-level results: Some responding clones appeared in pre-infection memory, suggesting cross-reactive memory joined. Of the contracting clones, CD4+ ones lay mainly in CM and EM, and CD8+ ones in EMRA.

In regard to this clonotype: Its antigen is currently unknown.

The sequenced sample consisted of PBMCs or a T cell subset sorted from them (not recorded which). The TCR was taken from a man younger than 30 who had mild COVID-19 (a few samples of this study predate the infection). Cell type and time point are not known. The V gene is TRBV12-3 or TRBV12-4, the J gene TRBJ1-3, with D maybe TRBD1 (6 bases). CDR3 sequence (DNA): TGTGCCAGCAGCCTACGGGGGGCGAGCGGGACCATATATTTT. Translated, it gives CASSLRGASGTIYF.